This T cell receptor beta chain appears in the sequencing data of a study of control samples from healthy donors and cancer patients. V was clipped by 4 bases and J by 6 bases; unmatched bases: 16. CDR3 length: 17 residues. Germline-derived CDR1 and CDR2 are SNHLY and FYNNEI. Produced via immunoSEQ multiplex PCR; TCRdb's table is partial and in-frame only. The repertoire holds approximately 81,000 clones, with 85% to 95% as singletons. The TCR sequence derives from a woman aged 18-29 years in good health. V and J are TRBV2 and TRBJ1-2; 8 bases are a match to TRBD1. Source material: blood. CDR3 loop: CASSASLFRGRDNGYTF. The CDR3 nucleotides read TGTGCCAGCAGTGCTAGCCTATTCAGGGGGCGTGATAATGGCTACACCTTC.